This T cell receptor (beta chain) was documented in a study of shared clonotypes between healthy human individuals. Trimming cost V 2 bases and J 5 bases; bases outside gene matches: 13. The germline V gene encodes CDR1 KGHSH and CDR2 LQKENI. This CDR3 contains 17 residues. Genomic DNA per cell subset filled all wells of several immunoSEQ plates. Clones were sequenced by immunoSEQ multiplex PCR, and TCRdb holds only the in-frame ones, with some missing. Of roughly 2,500,000 clones listed, 80% to 95% are singletons. Sequencing was performed on naive CD4+ T cells from PBMCs. The sample's subset: CD45RA+ positively selected. The clonotype comes from a man aged 18 to 35 in good health. Some clones in this sample may be carry-over from other donors' samples. This chain connects TRBV18 to TRBJ2-5; 8 bases align to TRBD2. The CDR3 DNA is TGTGCCAGCTCACCATTTCTGGCGGGGGGCGGAATGGAGACCCAGTACTTC. It specifies CASSPFLAGGGMETQYF.